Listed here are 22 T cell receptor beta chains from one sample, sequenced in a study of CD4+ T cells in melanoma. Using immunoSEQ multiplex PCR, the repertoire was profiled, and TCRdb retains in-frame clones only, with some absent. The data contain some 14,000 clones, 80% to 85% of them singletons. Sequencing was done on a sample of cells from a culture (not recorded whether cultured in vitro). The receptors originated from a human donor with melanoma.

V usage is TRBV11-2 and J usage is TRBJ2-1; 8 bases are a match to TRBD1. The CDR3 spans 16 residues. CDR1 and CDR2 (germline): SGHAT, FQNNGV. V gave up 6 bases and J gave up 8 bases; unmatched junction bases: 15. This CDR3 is CASRGSRQGILDEQFF. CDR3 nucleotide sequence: TGTGCCAGCAGAGGGTCCCGACAGGGGATCTTGGATGAGCAGTTCTTC.

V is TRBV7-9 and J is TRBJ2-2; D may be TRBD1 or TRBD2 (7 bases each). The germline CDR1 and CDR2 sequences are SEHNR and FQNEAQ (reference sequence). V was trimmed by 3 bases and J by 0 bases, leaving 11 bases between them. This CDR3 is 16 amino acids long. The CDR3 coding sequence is TGTGCCAGCAGCTTGGGAGGGACAGCGAACACCGGGGAGCTGTTTTTT. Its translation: CASSLGGTANTGELFF.

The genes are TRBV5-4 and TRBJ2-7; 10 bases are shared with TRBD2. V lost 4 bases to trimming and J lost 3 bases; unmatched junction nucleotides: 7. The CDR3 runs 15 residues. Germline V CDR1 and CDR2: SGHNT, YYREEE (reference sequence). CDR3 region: CASSLRASGGYEQYF. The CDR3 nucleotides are TGTGCCAGCAGCCTCCGGGCTAGCGGGGGCTACGAGCAGTACTTC. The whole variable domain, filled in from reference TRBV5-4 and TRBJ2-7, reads ETGVTQSPTHLIKTRGQQVTLRCSSQSGHNTVSWYQQALGQGPQFIFQYYREEENGRGNFPPRFSGLQFPNYSSELNVNALELDDSALYLCASSLRASGGYEQYFGPGTRLTVT.

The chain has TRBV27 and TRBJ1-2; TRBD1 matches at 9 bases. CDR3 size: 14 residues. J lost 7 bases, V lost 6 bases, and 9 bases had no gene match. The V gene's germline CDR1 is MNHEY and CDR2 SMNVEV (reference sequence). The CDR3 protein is CASREPGQGPGYTF. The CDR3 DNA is TGTGCCAGCAGGGAGCCGGGACAGGGTCCTGGCTACACCTTC.

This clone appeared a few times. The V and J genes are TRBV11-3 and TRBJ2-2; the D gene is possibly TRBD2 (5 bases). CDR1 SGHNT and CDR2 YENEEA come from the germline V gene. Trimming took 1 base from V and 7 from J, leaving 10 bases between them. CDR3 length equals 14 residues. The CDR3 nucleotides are TGTGCCAGCAGCTTAGGAGCCGGGATCGGGGAGCTGTTTTTT. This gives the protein CASSLGAGIGELFF.

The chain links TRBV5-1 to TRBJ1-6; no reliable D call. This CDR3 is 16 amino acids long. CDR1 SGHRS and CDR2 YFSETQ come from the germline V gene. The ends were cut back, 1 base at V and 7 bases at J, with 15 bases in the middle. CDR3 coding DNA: TGCGCCAGCAGCTTGTCGGCAGGACGAGGGAATTCACCCCTCCACTTT. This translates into CASSLSAGRGNSPLHF.

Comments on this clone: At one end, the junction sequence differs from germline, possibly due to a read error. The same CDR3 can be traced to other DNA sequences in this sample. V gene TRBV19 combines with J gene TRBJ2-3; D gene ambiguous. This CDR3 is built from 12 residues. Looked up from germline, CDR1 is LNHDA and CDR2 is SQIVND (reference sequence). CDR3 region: CASSNLTRQRYF. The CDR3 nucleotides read TGTGCCAGCAGTAATCTGACAAGACAACGGTATTTT. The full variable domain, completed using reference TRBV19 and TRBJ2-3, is DGGITQSPKYLFRKEGQNVTLSCEQNLNHDAMYWYRQDPGQGLRLIYYSQIVNDFQKGDIAEGYSVSREKKESFPLTVTSAQKNPTAFYLCASSNLTRQRYFGPGTRLTVL.

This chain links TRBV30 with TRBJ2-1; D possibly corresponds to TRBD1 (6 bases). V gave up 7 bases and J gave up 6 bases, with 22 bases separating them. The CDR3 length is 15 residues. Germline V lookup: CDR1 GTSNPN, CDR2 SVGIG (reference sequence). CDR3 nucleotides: TGTGCCTTAACCGGGACACTTAATCTTGGCAATGAGCAGTTCTTC. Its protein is CALTGTLNLGNEQFF.

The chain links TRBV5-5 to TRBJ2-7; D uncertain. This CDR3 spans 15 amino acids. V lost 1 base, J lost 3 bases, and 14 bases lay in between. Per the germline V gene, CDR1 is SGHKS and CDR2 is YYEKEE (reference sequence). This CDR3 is CASSLRVAAVYEQYF. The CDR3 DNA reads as TGTGCCAGCAGCTTGCGGGTAGCCGCCGTCTACGAGCAGTACTTC.

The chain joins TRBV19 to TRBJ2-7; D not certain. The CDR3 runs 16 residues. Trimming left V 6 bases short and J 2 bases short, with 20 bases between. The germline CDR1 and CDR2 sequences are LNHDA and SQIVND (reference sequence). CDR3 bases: TGTGCCAGTAGACGGTCCCTCGGGTCAGCCGCCTACGAGCAGTACTTC. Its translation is CASRRSLGSAAYEQYF. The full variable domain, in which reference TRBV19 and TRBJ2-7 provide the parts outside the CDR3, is DGGITQSPKYLFRKEGQNVTLSCEQNLNHDAMYWYRQDPGQGLRLIYYSQIVNDFQKGDIAEGYSVSREKKESFPLTVTSAQKNPTAFYLCASRRSLGSAAYEQYFGPGTRLTVT.

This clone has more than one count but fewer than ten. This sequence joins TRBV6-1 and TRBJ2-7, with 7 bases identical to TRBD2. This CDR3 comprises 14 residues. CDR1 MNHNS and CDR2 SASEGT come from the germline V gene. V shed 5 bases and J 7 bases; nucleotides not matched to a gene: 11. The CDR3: CASSRRGGEGEQYF. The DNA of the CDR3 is TGTGCCAGCAGTAGGCGGGGCGGGGAGGGAGAGCAGTACTTC.

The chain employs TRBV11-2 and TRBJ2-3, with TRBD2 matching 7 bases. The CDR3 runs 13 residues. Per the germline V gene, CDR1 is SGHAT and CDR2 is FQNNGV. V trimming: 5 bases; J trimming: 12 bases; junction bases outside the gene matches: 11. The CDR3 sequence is CASSPPSGVTQYF. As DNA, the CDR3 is TGTGCCAGCAGCCCGCCCAGCGGGGTTACCCAGTATTTT.

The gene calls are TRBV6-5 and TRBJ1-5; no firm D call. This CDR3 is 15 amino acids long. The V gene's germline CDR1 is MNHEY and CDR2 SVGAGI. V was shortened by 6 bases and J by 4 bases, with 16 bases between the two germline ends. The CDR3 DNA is TGTGCCAGCAGCCCTCGGGAGGGCGGTAATCAGCCCCAGCATTTT. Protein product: CASSPREGGNQPQHF.

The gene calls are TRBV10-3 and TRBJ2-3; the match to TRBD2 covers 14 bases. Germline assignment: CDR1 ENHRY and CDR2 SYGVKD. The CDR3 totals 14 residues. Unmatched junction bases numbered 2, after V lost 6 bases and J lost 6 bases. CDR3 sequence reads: CAIRGLAGADTQYF. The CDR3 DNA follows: TGTGCCATCAGGGGACTAGCGGGGGCGGATACGCAGTATTTT.

The CDR3 here is CASTPFVLTARNTEAFF. CDR3 DNA sequence: TGTGCCAGCACCCCTTTCGTACTGACAGCCCGAAACACTGAAGCTTTCTTT. V is TRBV28 and J is TRBJ1-1, with a weak D call TRBD1 (5 bases). The V and J ends lost 7 bases and 2 bases respectively, with 23 bases between them. CDR1 and CDR2 (germline): MDHEN, SYDVKM. The CDR3 covers 17 residues. Drawing the rest from reference TRBV28 and TRBJ1-1, the complete variable domain is DVKVTQSSRYLVKRTGEKVFLECVQDMDHENMFWYRQDPGLGLRLIYFSYDVKMKEKGDIPEGYSVSREKKERFSLILESASTNQTSMYLCASTPFVLTARNTEAFFGQGTRLTVV.

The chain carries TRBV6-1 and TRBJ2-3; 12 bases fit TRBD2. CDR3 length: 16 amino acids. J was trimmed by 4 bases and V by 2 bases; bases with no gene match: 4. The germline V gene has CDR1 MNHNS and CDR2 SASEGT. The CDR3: CASSEMASGGADTQYF. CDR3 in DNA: TGTGCCAGCAGTGAAATGGCTAGCGGGGGGGCAGATACGCAGTATTTT.

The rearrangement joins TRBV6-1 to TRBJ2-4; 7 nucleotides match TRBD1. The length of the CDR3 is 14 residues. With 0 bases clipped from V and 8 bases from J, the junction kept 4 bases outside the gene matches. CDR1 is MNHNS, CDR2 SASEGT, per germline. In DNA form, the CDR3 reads TGTGCCAGCAGTGAAGCAGGGGGCCCAGACATTCAGTACTTC. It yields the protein CASSEAGGPDIQYF.

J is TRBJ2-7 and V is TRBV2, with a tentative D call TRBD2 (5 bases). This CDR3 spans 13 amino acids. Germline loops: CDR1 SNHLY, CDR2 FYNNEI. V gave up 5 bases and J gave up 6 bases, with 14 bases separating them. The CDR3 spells CASSLEETLEQYF. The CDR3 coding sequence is TGTGCCAGCAGTTTGGAGGAAACCCTCGAGCAGTACTTC.

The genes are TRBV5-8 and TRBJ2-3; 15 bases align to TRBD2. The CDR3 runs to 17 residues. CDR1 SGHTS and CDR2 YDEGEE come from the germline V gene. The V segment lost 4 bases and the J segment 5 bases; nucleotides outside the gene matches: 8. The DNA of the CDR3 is TGTGCCAGCAGCCAGCCGGGACTAGCGGGGGGAAGAGATACGCAGTATTTT. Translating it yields CASSQPGLAGGRDTQYF. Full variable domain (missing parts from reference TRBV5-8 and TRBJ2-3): EAGVTQSPTHLIKTRGQQATLRCSPISGHTSVYWYQQALGLGLQFLLWYDEGEERNRGNFPPRFSGRQFPNYSSELNVNALELEDSALYLCASSQPGLAGGRDTQYFGPGTRLTVL.

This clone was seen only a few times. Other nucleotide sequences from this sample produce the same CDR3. The CDR3: CASSAGPYNSPLHF. The CDR3 DNA reads as TGTGCCAGTTCCGCTGGGCCCTATAATTCACCCCTCCACTTT. The V and J genes are TRBV6-1 and TRBJ1-6; D ambiguous. This CDR3 contains 14 residues. V lost 9 bases and J lost 2, with 11 bases in between. The germline gives CDR1 MNHNS, CDR2 SASEGT.

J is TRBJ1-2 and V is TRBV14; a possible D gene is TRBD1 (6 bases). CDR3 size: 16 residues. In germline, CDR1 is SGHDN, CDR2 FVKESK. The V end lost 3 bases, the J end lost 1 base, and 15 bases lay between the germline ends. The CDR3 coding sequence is TGTGCCAGCAGCCAGGATCCGGGGGGCGTTAACTATGGCTACACCTTC. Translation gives CASSQDPGGVNYGYTF.

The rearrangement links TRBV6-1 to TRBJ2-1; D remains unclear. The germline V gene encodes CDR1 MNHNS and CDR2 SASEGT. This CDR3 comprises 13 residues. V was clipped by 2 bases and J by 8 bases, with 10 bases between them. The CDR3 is CASSEQGVDEQFF. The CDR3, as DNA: TGTGCCAGCAGTGAACAAGGAGTTGATGAGCAGTTCTTC.